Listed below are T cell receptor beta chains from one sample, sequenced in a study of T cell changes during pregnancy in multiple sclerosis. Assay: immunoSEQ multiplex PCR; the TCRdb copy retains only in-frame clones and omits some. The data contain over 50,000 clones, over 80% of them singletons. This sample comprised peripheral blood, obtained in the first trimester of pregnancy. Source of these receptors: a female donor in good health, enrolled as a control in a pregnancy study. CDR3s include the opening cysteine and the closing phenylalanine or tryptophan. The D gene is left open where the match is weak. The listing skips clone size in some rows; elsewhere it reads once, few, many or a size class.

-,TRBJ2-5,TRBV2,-,CASSEGGGLETQYF,TGTGCCAGCAGCGAGGGGGGGGGCCTGGAGACCCAGTACTTC
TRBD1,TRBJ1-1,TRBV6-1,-,CASSEKDRVSSTEAFF,TGTGCCAGCAGTGAGAAGGACAGGGTATCCAGCACTGAAGCTTTCTTT
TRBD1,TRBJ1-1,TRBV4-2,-,CASSQDQAGDRGAFF,TGTGCCAGCAGCCAAGATCAAGCGGGGGACAGGGGAGCTTTCTTT
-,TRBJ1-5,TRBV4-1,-,CASSQDLGANQPQHF,TGCGCCAGCAGCCAAGATCTAGGGGCCAATCAGCCCCAGCATTTT
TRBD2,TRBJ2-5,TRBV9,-,CASSVAAGGQETQYF,TGTGCCAGCAGCGTAGCCGCGGGGGGGCAAGAGACCCAGTACTTC
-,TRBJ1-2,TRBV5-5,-,CASSQTGPLNYGYTF,TGTGCCAGCAGCCAGACAGGACCCCTAAACTATGGCTACACCTTC
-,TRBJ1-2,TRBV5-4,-,CASSLVADIRRGYTF,TGTGCCAGCAGCTTGGTGGCGGACATAAGAAGAGGCTACACCTTC
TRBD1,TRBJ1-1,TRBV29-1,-,CSVDELPTGENTEAFF,TGCAGCGTTGACGAATTACCGACAGGGGAGAACACTGAAGCTTTCTTT
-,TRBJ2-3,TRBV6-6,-,CASSSVDTQYF,TGTGCCAGCAGTTCAGTAGATACGCAGTATTTT
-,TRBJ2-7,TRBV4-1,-,CASSRNHRDTSYEQYF,TGCGCCAGCAGCCGCAACCATCGGGACACCTCCTACGAGCAGTACTTC
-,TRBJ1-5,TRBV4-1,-,CASSPDVGGTNQPQHF,TGCGCCAGCAGCCCCGACGTGGGAGGGACCAATCAGCCCCAGCATTTT
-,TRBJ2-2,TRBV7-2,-,CASSFGGRNTGELFF,TGTGCCAGCAGCTTCGGGGGGCGGAACACCGGGGAGCTGTTTTTT
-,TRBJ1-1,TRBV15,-,CATSRDGAVPGNTEAFF,TGTGCCACCAGCAGAGATGGGGCAGTCCCGGGTAACACTGAAGCTTTCTTT
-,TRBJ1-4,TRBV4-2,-,CASSPKNSFRGEKLFF,TGTGCCAGCAGCCCTAAAAATAGTTTTCGGGGTGAAAAACTGTTTTTT
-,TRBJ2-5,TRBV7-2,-,CASSPLRGYQETQYF,TGTGCCAGCAGCCCTCTCAGGGGTTACCAAGAGACCCAGTACTTC
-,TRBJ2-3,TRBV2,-,CASSKGLPAKYF,TGTGCCAGCAGCAAGGGACTCCCAGCGAAGTATTTT
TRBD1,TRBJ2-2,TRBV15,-,CATSLNRGIQAGELFF,TGTGCCACCAGCCTCAACAGGGGAATTCAAGCCGGGGAGCTGTTTTTT
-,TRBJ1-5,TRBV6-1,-,CASSEGGWRDQPQHF,TGTGCCAGCAGTGAAGGGGGGTGGAGGGATCAGCCCCAGCATTTT
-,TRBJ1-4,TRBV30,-,CAWSVRGGTGEKLFF,TGTGCCTGGAGTGTACGGGGGGGTACCGGTGAAAAACTGTTTTTT
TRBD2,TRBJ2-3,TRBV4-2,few,CASSREGTSGGTDTQYF,TGTGCCAGCAGCAGGGAGGGGACTAGCGGGGGTACAGATACGCAGTATTTT
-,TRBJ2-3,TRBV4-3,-,CASSRLLDTDTQYF,TGCGCCAGCAGCCGGCTACTAGACACAGATACGCAGTATTTT
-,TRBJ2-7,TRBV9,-,CASSPGRGWEQYF,TGTGCCAGCAGCCCAGGGAGGGGGTGGGAGCAGTACTTC